These T cell receptor beta chains were read from a single sample in a study of PD-1 blockade in classical Hodgkin lymphoma. Some clones are missing from TCRdb's copy, which holds only in-frame ones; the method was immunoSEQ multiplex PCR. Of approximately 30,000 clones listed, approximately 91% are singletons. The sample taken for sequencing was peripheral blood mononuclear cells (PBMCs). The receptors were sampled from a human donor with classical Hodgkin lymphoma. The CDR3 runs from the conserved cysteine through the conserved F or W. D genes are given only for firm matches. Not every row has a clone size; where given, it reads once, few, many or a size class.

>.|TRBJ2-1|TRBV28|TRBD1
TGTGCCAGCAGTTTATTCAGGGGGAACTACAATGAGCAGTTCTTC
CASSLFRGNYNEQFF
>once|TRBJ2-2|TRBV7-6|.
TGTGCCAGCAGCTTAGCGAGCGGATCGAACACCGGGGAGCTGTTTTTT
CASSLASGSNTGELFF
>.|TRBJ2-1|TRBV6-6|TRBD2
TGTGCCAGCAGCCTGCAGACTAGCCGAAACTACAATGAGCAGTTCTTC
CASSLQTSRNYNEQFF
>.|TRBJ2-2|TRBV25-1|.
TGTGCCAGCACTGCCTCGGGACCCGGGGAGCTGTTTTTT
CASTASGPGELFF
>.|TRBJ2-5|TRBV19|.
TGTGCCAGTAGTATGCAAACAGGCGTTCAAGAGACCCAGTACTTC
CASSMQTGVQETQYF
>.|TRBJ1-1|TRBV28|.
TGTGCCAGCAGCCTCCTCGCCACTGAAGCTTTCTTT
CASSLLATEAFF
>.|TRBJ2-3|TRBV7-2|.
TGTGCCAGCAGCTTAAGCGTCAGGGGCACAGATACGCAGTATTTT
CASSLSVRGTDTQYF
>.|TRBJ2-3|TRBV29-1|TRBD1
TGCAGCGGGGGACAGGGGCCAGATACGCAGTATTTT
CSGGQGPDTQYF
>.|TRBJ1-5|TRBV18|.
TGTGCCAGCTCGCCGACAGCGTATAGCAATCAGCCCCAGCATTTT
CASSPTAYSNQPQHF
>few|TRBJ2-5|TRBV5-4|TRBD2
TGTGCCAGCAGTTTAGAGGGCGGGAGGGGTCAAGAGACCCAGTACTTC
CASSLEGGRGQETQYF
>.|TRBJ2-1|TRBV7-6|TRBD2
TGTGCCAGCAGCTTTAGCGGGAGCTCCTACAATGAGCAGTTCTTC
CASSFSGSSYNEQFF
>.|TRBJ2-3|TRBV6-1|.
TGTGCCAGCAGTGAAGGCGCAGCCACAGATACGCAGTATTTT
CASSEGAATDTQYF
>.|TRBJ1-5|TRBV7-2|.
TGTGCCAGCAGCTTCGACCCCGTGAGCAATCAGCCCCAGCATTTT
CASSFDPVSNQPQHF
>.|TRBJ2-7|TRBV6-5|.
TGTGCCCCACGGGCGGGAAGAATCGACGAGCAGTACTTC
CAPRAGRIDEQYF
>.|TRBJ2-4|TRBV29-1|TRBD2
TGCAGCGTTGGCGGGACGGGGGGAAAGTACTTC
CSVGGTGGKYF
>.|TRBJ2-5|TRBV11-2|.
TGTGCCAGCAGCTCAGGACTCATAGAGACCCAGTACTTC
CASSSGLIETQYF
>once|TRBJ2-1|TRBV6-1|TRBD1
TGTGCCAGCAGGTCCGGGACAGGGACCTACAATGAGCAGTTCTTC
CASRSGTGTYNEQFF
>.|TRBJ2-7|TRBV11-3|TRBD2
TGTGCCAGCAGCCTCCCCCCACTAGCGGGATTGGTCTCCTACGAGCAGTACTTC
CASSLPPLAGLVSYEQYF
>.|TRBJ2-1|TRBV19|TRBD2
TGTGCCAGTAGCTTTTGGACTAGCGGGAGGAGGAATGAGCAGTTCTTC
CASSFWTSGRRNEQFF
>.|TRBJ2-2|TRBV28|TRBD2
TGTGCCAGCAGACGACTAGCGATAAACACCGGGGAGCTGTTTTTT
CASRRLAINTGELFF
>once|TRBJ2-3|TRBV11-3|TRBD1
TGTGCCAGCAGCTTCGGAGCGTTGGCAGGGGGTAGCACAGATACGCAGTATTTT
CASSFGALAGGSTDTQYF
>.|TRBJ2-3|TRBV5-1|TRBD1
TGCGCCAGCAGCTCGGAGGGACAGGGGAGGGTAGATACGCAGTATTTT
CASSSEGQGRVDTQYF
>.|TRBJ1-1|TRBV5-1|.
TGCGCCAGCAGCTCGTTGGGATTTGGGGCTTCTGAAGCTTTCTTT
CASSSLGFGASEAFF
>.|TRBJ2-7|TRBV5-5|.
TGTGCCAGCAGCCCAAGATCGGACCTAGCCGACGAGCAGTACTTC
CASSPRSDLADEQYF
>.|TRBJ1-1|TRBV29-1|.
TGCAGCGGATCCCCCCCGGGCCGCGACACTGAAGCTTTCTTT
CSGSPPGRDTEAFF
>.|TRBJ2-3|TRBV30|TRBD2
TGTGCCTGGAGTGTAGGCGGGAGTAGCACAGATACGCAGTATTTT
CAWSVGGSSTDTQYF
>.|TRBJ1-3|TRBV5-8|.
TGTGCCAGCAGCTTGGAAGGGTTTGGAAACACCATATATTTT
CASSLEGFGNTIYF
>.|TRBJ2-1|TRBV7-9|.
TGTGCCAGCAGCTTAGAGGCCCCCGCTAGTCCCCATGAGCAGTTCTTC
CASSLEAPASPHEQFF
>.|TRBJ1-1|TRBV27|TRBD1
TGTGCCAGCACTGACGACAGGGGTCGACCCCAAAACACTGAAGCTTTCTTT
CASTDDRGRPQNTEAFF
>.|TRBJ1-2|TRBV7-9|TRBD1
TGTGCCAGCAGCTTAAGGGCAGGGGGAAATGGCTACACCTTC
CASSLRAGGNGYTF
>.|TRBJ2-5|TRBV9|.
TGTGCCAGCAGCGTAGCCGGAGGGATGATTGAGACCCAGTACTTC
CASSVAGGMIETQYF
>.|TRBJ2-1|TRBV7-8|TRBD2
TGTGCCAGCAGCAAGAGACCGGGACTAGCGGGCCTGAGCTCCTACAATGAGCAGTTCTTC
CASSKRPGLAGLSSYNEQFF
>.|TRBJ1-4|TRBV18|TRBD1
TGTGCCAGCTCACTGGACCGACAGGGTGAAAAACTGTTTTTT
CASSLDRQGEKLFF
>once|TRBJ2-3|TRBV10-3|.
TGTGCCATCAGGGGGGATCCTAGCACAGATACGCAGTATTTT
CAIRGDPSTDTQYF
>.|TRBJ2-2|TRBV5-3|.
TGTGCCAGAAGCTTGGTTCAGGGTGGCACCGGGGAGCTGTTTTTT
CARSLVQGGTGELFF